This entry describes one T cell receptor beta chain. In the original processing: Estimates of nucleated cell counts were drawn from the amplification of reference gene primers. Produced via immunoSEQ multiplex PCR; TCRdb's table is partial and in-frame only. V and J calls and clone size are those listed in that table; D and trimming were worked out from the DNA. Counted here are tens of thousands of clones, about 88% occurring once; the ten biggest clones make up around 4.6%. The data were obtained in a study of blood T cell repertoires in COVID-19. At the level of the study: Acute and convalescent COVID-19 samples came from the United States, Italy and Spain. From T cells, B-cell-depleted T cells, or PBMCs came the material, which was cDNA or gDNA.

The CDR3 consists of 15 residues. Losses at the gene ends were 5 bases for V and 6 bases for J; bases not matched to a gene: 5. Germline assignment: CDR1 MNHEY and CDR2 SMNVEV (reference sequence). Sequenced: peripheral blood. The chain recombines TRBV27 with TRBJ1-6; 9 positions match TRBD1. The clonotype was recovered from a human donor in a cohort sampled during active COVID-19. The CDR3 region is CASSPADRGNSPLHF. In DNA, the CDR3 is TGTGCCAGCAGTCCCGCGGACAGGGGTAATTCACCCCTCCACTTT.